The 19 T cell receptor beta chains given below trace back to one sample, sequenced in a study of technical replicates of blood from several donors. Generated by immunoSEQ multiplex PCR, the TCRdb table keeps only in-frame clones and is missing some. The sample has about 64,000 clones; around 88% are singletons. What was sequenced was PBMCs. These receptors came from a human donor in good health. Some clones in this sample may be carry-over from other donors' samples.

V and J are TRBV7-3 and TRBJ2-2, with 11 bases fitting TRBD1. The germline CDR1 and CDR2 sequences are SGHTA and FQGTGA. The CDR3 sequence is 17 residues long. With V trimmed by 1 base and J by 7 bases, 8 bases remained unmatched. This CDR3 reads CASSLSLDRGHHGELFF. The CDR3 DNA reads TGTGCCAGCAGCTTAAGCCTGGACAGGGGGCATCACGGGGAGCTGTTTTTT.

This chain uses TRBV7-3 with TRBJ2-5; D gene unclear. The CDR3 has 13 residues. V lost 1 base and J 2 bases, leaving 5 bases between the germline ends. Germline V lookup: CDR1 SGHTA, CDR2 FQGTGA. CDR3 nucleotides: TGTGCCAGCAGCTTAAGCCGGCAAGAGACCCAGTACTTC. This codes for CASSLSRQETQYF. The whole variable domain, remainder taken from reference TRBV7-3 and TRBJ2-5, is GAGVSQTPSNKVTEKGKYVELRCDPISGHTALYWYRQSLGQGPEFLIYFQGTGAADDSGLPNDRFFAVRPEGSVSTLKIQRTERGDSAVYLCASSLSRQETQYFGPGTRLLVL.

The V call is TRBV2, the J call TRBJ2-1, with a possible D match to TRBD2 (5 bases). The CDR3 has 12 residues. Germline V CDR1 and CDR2: SNHLY, FYNNEI. V was shortened by 11 bases and J by 1 base, with 9 bases between the two germline ends. The DNA of the CDR3 is TGTGCCGGGCGAGGGTCCTACAATGAGCAGTTCTTC. This encodes CAGRGSYNEQFF.

This chain uses TRBV4-1 with TRBJ2-7; D ambiguous. V dropped 1 base and J dropped 6 bases, with 7 bases sitting between them. This CDR3 has 12 amino acids. Germline V gives CDR1 MGHRA, CDR2 YSYEKL. The CDR3 region has the DNA TGCGCCAGCAGCCAAGCAGGTGCCGAGCAGTACTTC. It translates to CASSQAGAEQYF.

This clone showed up just a few times. The chain couples TRBV29-1 to TRBJ1-2; D remains ambiguous. Germline V gene sequence: CDR1 SQVTM, CDR2 ANQGSEA. Trimming pared 1 base from V and 5 bases from J, leaving 14 bases between. This CDR3 spans 14 amino acids. The CDR3 bases are TGCAGCGTTGAAGGGACGTTGGGAGGATATGGCTACACCTTC. It encodes CSVEGTLGGYGYTF.

This chain uses TRBV7-5 with TRBJ2-7; no check of the table's D call, TRBD2, against the DNA was made. TRBV7-5 is flagged as a pseudogene. The CDR3 has 14 residues. CDR3 residues: CARSFGTFSYEQYF. The CDR3 DNA reads TGTGCCAGAAGCTTCGGGACTTTCTCCTACGAGCAGTACTTC.

The rearrangement links TRBV4-3 to TRBJ2-7, with 8 bases that match TRBD1. Trimming cost V 3 bases and J 0 bases; bases outside gene matches: 4. The CDR3 consists of 15 residues. Germline CDR1 reads LGHNA; CDR2 reads YSLEER. The CDR3: CASSQMGQVSYEQYF. CDR3 nucleotides: TGCGCCAGCAGCCAGATGGGACAGGTCTCCTACGAGCAGTACTTC.

The chain recombines TRBV4-3 with TRBJ2-3; 9 nucleotides match TRBD1. Germline CDR1 and CDR2: LGHNA and YSLEER. V lost 5 bases, J lost 3 bases, and 9 bases stayed unmatched. The CDR3 sequence is 16 residues long. The CDR3 reads CASSAFLTGGTDTQYF. In DNA, the CDR3 is TGCGCCAGCAGCGCTTTTTTGACAGGGGGTACAGATACGCAGTATTTT.

This rearrangement joins TRBV18 to TRBJ1-1, with 7 nucleotides matching TRBD1. The CDR3 loop spans 14 amino acids. The trim removed 5 bases at V and 0 bases at J, leaving 3 bases unmatched. Germline assignment: CDR1 KGHSH and CDR2 LQKENI. The CDR3: CASSEGALNTEAFF. The DNA of the CDR3 is TGTGCCAGCTCAGAGGGGGCGTTGAACACTGAAGCTTTCTTT.

The V gene is TRBV10-3, the J gene TRBJ1-1, with TRBD1 matching over 8 bases. Germline assignment: CDR1 ENHRY and CDR2 SYGVKD. V dropped 6 bases and J dropped 5; count of bases not matched to a gene: 5. This CDR3 is 13 amino acids long. The CDR3 coding sequence is TGTGCCATCAGATCGGACAGGGCGACTGAAGCTTTCTTT. Translated, it gives CAIRSDRATEAFF.

This clone was seen just once. The V and J genes are TRBV5-6 and TRBJ2-5; 12 bases match TRBD2. The CDR3 sequence is 16 residues long. Germline V gives CDR1 SGHDT, CDR2 YYEEEE. V dropped 4 bases and J dropped 0; count of bases not matched to a gene: 4. CDR3 nucleotide sequence: TGTGCCAGCAGCCAACTAGCGGGGGGAGACCAAGAGACCCAGTACTTC. Encoded protein: CASSQLAGGDQETQYF.

This clone was recorded only once. The chain has TRBV7-9 and TRBJ1-2; D is perhaps TRBD1 (5 bases). Trimming stripped 7 bases from V and 8 bases from J, with 20 bases between. The CDR3 is made up of 14 amino acids. Germline CDR1 SEHNR, CDR2 FQNEAQ (reference sequence). CDR3 sequence: CASTPWSRDRGYTF. The CDR3 DNA is TGTGCCAGCACCCCCTGGAGCAGGGATCGCGGCTACACCTTC.

The chain recombines TRBV9 with TRBJ1-6, with no clear D. Looked up from germline, CDR1 is SGDLS and CDR2 is YYNGEE. The CDR3 has 14 amino acids. Trimming removed 0 bases from V and 3 bases from J, with 4 bases in between. The CDR3 loop is CASSVGSYNSPLHF. In nucleotides, the CDR3 is TGTGCCAGCAGCGTAGGCAGCTATAATTCACCCCTCCACTTT.

The gene calls are TRBV7-2 and TRBJ2-1; 8 positions match TRBD1. The CDR3 is 14 amino acids. The germline V gene has CDR1 SGHTA and CDR2 FQGNSA. J lost 3 bases, V lost 3 bases, and 1 base had no gene match. The CDR3 coding sequence is TGTGCCAGCAGCTTGGGACAGGACTACAATGAGCAGTTCTTC. The encoded protein is CASSLGQDYNEQFF. Filled out from reference TRBV7-2 and TRBJ2-1, the complete variable domain reads GAGVSQSPSNKVTEKGKDVELRCDPISGHTALYWYRQSLGQGLEFLIYFQGNSAPDKSGLPSDRFSAERTGGSVSTLTIQRTQQEDSAVYLCASSLGQDYNEQFFGPGTRLTVL.

This sequence joins TRBV7-8 and TRBJ1-1; D might be TRBD1 (5 bases). CDR1 SGHVS and CDR2 FQNEAQ come from the germline V gene. The CDR3 contains 16 residues. V lost 1 base and J 0 bases, leaving 12 bases between the germline ends. The CDR3 region is CASSLERAGLNTEAFF. The CDR3 DNA reads as TGTGCCAGCAGCTTAGAAAGGGCAGGGCTGAACACTGAAGCTTTCTTT.

V gene TRBV6-1 combines with J gene TRBJ1-1, with 8 bases that match TRBD1. Germline V lookup: CDR1 MNHNS, CDR2 SASEGT. J gave up 6 bases and V 5 bases, and 8 bases lay outside the gene matches. CDR3 length equals 14 residues. The CDR3 here is CASSLTGAGAEAFF. The CDR3 DNA reads as TGTGCCAGCAGTCTGACAGGGGCGGGGGCTGAAGCTTTCTTT.

This chain uses TRBV11-1 with TRBJ2-1; 9 bases agree with TRBD1. This CDR3 has 14 residues. Germline-derived CDR1 and CDR2 are SGHAT and FQDESV (reference sequence). The ends lost 4 bases at V and 8 bases at J; junction bases unmatched: 6. The CDR3 region has the DNA TGTGCCAGCAGCTCGCAGGACAGGGGATATGAGCAGTTCTTC. Its protein is CASSSQDRGYEQFF. Full variable domain (remainder filled in from reference TRBV11-1 and TRBJ2-1): EAEVAQSPRYKITEKSQAVAFWCDPISGHATLYWYRQILGQGPELLVQFQDESVVDDSQLPKDRFSAERLKGVDSTLKIQPAELGDSAMYLCASSSQDRGYEQFFGPGTRLTVL.

The count of this clone is one. The V call is TRBV23-1, the J call TRBJ1-2; the match to TRBD1 covers 8 bases. TRBV23-1 is marked as an open reading frame, function uncertain. The V gene end was trimmed by 8 bases and the J gene end by 6 bases; junction bases not matched to a gene: 14. The CDR3 is 15 amino acids. CDR3 in amino acids: CASPRGGQGENGYTF. The CDR3 DNA reads TGCGCCAGCCCTCGAGGAGGACAGGGAGAAAATGGCTACACCTTC.

The chain uses TRBV10-3 and TRBJ2-7; D may be TRBD1 (6 bases). CDR3 length: 13 amino acids. V shed 6 bases and J shed 4 bases, with 13 bases lying between them. Germline CDR1 reads ENHRY; CDR2 reads SYGVKD. The CDR3 spells CAIRDRLSYEQYF. CDR3 DNA sequence: TGTGCCATCAGGGACAGATTGTCGTACGAGCAGTACTTC.